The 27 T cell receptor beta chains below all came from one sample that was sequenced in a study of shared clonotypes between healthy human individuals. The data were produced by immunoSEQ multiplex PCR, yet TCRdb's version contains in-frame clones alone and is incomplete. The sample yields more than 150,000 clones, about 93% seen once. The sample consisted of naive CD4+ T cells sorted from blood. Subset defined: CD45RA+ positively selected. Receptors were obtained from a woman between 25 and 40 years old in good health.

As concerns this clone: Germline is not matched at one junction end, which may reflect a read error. The chain's CDR3 is CASSYFRTGNEQYF. The CDR3 DNA follows: TGTGCCAGCAGTTACTTCCGGACAGGGAACGAGCAGTACTTC. This chain connects TRBV10-3 to TRBJ2-7; 8 bases align to TRBD1. Germline V gene sequence: CDR1 ENHRY, CDR2 SYGVKD. The CDR3 length is 14 residues.

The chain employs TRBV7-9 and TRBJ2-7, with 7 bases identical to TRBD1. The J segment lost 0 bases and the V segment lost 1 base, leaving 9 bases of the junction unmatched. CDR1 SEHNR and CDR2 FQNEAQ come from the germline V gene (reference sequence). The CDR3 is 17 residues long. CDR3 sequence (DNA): TGTGCCAGCAGCTTAGGCCCTTCGGGACAGAGCTCCTACGAGCAGTACTTC. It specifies CASSLGPSGQSSYEQYF.

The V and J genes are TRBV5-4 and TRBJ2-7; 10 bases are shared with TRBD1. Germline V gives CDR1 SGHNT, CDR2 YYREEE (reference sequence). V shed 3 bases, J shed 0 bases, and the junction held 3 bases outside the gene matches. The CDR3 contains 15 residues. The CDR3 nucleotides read TGTGCCAGCAGCTGGGACAGGGGCTACTCCTACGAGCAGTACTTC. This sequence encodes CASSWDRGYSYEQYF.

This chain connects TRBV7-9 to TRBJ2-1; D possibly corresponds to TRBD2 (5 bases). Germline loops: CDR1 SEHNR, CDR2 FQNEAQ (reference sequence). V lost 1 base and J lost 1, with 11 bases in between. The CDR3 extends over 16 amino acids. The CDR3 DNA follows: TGTGCCAGCAGCTTAGGGAGAGGGCGGTCCTACAATGAGCAGTTCTTC. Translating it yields CASSLGRGRSYNEQFF.

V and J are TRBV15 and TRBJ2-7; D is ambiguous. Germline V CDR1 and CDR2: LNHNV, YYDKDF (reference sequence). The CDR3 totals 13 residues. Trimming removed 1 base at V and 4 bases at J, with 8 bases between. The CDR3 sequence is CATSRVRKYEQYF. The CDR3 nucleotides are TGTGCCACCAGCAGAGTCCGGAAATACGAGCAGTACTTC.

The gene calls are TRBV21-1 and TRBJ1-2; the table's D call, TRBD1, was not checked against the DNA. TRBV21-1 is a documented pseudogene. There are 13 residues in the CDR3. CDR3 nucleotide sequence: TGTGCCAGCAGGCGGCCAGGGAACTATGGCTACACCTTC. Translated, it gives CASRRPGNYGYTF.

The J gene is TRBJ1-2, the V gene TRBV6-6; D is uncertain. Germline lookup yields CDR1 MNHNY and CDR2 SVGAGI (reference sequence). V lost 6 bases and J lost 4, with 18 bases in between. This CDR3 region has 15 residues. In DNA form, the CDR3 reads TGTGCCAGCAGCACATCGGGCAGGAGGGCCTATGGCTACACCTTC. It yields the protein CASSTSGRRAYGYTF.

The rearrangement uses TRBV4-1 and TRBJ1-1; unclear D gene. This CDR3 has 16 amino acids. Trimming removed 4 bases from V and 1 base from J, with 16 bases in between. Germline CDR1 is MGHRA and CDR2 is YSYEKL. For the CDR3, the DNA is TGCGCCAGCAGCCGGGTGGAGCGGGGTCCGAACACTGAAGCTTTCTTT. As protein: CASSRVERGPNTEAFF.

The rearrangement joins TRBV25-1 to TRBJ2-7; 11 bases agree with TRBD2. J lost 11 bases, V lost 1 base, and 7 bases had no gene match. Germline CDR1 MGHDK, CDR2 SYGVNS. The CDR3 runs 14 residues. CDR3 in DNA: TGTGCCAGCAGTGAATTGGTACTAGCGGGAGTCAAGTACTTC. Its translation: CASSELVLAGVKYF.

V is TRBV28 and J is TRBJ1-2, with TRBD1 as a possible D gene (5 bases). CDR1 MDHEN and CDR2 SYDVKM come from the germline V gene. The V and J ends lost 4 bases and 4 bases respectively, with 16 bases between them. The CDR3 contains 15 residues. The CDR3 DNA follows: TGTGCCAGCAGTTGGGGGAGGGGCCGGGGCTATGGCTACACCTTC. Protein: CASSWGRGRGYGYTF.

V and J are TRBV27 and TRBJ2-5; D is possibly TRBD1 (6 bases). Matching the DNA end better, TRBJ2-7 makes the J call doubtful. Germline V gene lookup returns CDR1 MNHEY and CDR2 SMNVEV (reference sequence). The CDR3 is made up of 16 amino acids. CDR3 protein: CASSPNHRDFYVEQYF. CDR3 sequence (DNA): TGTGCCAGCAGTCCGAACCACAGGGATTTTTACGTCGAGCAGTACTTC.

The CDR3 reads CAWTSGSYEQYF. Here the CDR3 DNA reads TGTGCCTGGACTAGCGGGTCCTACGAGCAGTACTTC. The chain couples TRBV30 to TRBJ2-5; 8 bases match TRBD2. The end of the DNA is better explained by TRBJ2-7, so the J call may be wrong. The CDR3 has 12 amino acids. Per the germline V gene, CDR1 is GTSNPN and CDR2 is SVGIG (reference sequence).

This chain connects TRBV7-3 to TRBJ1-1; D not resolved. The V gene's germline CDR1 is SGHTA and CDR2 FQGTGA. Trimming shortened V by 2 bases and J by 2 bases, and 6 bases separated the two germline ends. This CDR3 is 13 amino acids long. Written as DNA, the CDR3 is TGTGCCAGCAGCTTAGGCACTAACACTGAAGCTTTCTTT. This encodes CASSLGTNTEAFF. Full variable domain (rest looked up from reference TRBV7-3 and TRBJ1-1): GAGVSQTPSNKVTEKGKYVELRCDPISGHTALYWYRQSLGQGPEFLIYFQGTGAADDSGLPNDRFFAVRPEGSVSTLKIQRTERGDSAVYLCASSLGTNTEAFFGQGTRLTVV.

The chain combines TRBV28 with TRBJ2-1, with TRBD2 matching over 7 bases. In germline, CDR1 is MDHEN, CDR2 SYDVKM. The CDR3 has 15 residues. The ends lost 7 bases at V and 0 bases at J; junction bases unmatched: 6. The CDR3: CASTGLGVSYNEQFF. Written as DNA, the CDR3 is TGTGCCAGCACTGGACTAGGGGTCTCCTACAATGAGCAGTTCTTC.

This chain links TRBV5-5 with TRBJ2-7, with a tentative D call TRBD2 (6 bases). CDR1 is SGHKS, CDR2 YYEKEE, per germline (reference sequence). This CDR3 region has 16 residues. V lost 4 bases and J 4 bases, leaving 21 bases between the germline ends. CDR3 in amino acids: CASSLPGGRPRYEQYF. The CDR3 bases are TGTGCCAGCAGCCTGCCGGGTGGGAGGCCTCGTTACGAGCAGTACTTC.

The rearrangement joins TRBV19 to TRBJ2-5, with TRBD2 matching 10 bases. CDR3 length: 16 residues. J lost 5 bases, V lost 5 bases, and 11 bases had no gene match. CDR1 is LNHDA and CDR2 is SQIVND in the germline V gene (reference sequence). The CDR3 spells CASSPGLAEIWETQYF. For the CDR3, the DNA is TGTGCCAGTAGTCCAGGACTAGCGGAGATCTGGGAGACCCAGTACTTC.

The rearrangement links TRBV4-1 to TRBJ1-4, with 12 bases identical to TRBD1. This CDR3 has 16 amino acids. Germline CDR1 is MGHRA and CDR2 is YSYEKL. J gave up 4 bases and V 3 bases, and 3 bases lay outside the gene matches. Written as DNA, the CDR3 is TGCGCCAGCAGCCAGGGACAGGGGGCCTATAATGAAAAACTGTTTTTT. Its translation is CASSQGQGAYNEKLFF.

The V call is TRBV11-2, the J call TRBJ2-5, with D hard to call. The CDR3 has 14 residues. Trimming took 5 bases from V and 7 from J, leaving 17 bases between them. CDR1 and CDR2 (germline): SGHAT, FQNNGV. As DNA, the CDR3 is TGTGCCAGCAGCCCCAGAGAGGTTGTCGCGACCCAGTACTTC. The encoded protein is CASSPREVVATQYF.

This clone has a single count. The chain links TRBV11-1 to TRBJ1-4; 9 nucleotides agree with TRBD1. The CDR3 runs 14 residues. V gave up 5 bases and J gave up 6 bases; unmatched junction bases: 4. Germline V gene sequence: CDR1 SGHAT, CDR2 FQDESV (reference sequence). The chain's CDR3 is CASSRGQGDEKLFF. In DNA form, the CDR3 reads TGTGCCAGCAGCAGGGGACAGGGAGATGAAAAACTGTTTTTT.

The CDR3 sequence is CASRTGPIINQPQHF. The CDR3 DNA reads TGTGCCAGCAGGACAGGTCCTATAATCAATCAGCCCCAGCATTTT. This rearrangement joins TRBV28 to TRBJ1-5, with D maybe TRBD1 (6 bases). V lost 6 bases, J lost 3 bases, and 15 bases lay in between. From germline, CDR1 is MDHEN and CDR2 SYDVKM. CDR3 size: 15 residues.

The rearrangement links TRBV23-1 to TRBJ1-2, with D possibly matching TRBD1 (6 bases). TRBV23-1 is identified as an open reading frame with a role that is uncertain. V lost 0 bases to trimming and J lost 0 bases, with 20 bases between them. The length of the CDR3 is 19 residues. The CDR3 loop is CASSQSGGQHRETNYGYTF. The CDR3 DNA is TGCGCCAGCAGTCAATCGGGGGGGCAGCATAGAGAGACTAACTATGGCTACACCTTC.

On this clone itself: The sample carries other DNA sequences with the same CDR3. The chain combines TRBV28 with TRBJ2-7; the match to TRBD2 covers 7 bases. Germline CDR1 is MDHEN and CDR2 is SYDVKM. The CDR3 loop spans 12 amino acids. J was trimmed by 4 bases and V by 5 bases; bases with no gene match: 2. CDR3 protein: CASSRTSYEQYF. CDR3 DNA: TGTGCCAGCAGTCGGACTAGTTACGAGCAGTACTTC.

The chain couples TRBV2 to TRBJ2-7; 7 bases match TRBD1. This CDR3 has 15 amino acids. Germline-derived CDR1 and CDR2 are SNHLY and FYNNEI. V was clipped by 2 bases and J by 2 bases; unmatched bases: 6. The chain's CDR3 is CASSESTGAPYEQYF. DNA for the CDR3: TGTGCCAGCAGTGAAAGCACAGGGGCCCCCTACGAGCAGTACTTC. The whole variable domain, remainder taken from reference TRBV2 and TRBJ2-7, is EPEVTQTPSHQVTQMGQEVILRCVPISNHLYFYWYRQILGQKVEFLVSFYNNEISEKSEIFDDQFSVERPDGSNFTLKIRSTKLEDSAMYFCASSESTGAPYEQYFGPGTRLTVT.

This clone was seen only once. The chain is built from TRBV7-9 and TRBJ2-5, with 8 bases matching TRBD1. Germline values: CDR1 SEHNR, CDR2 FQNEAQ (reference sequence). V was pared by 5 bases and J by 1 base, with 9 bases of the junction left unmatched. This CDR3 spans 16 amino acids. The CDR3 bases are TGTGCCAGCAGCGCAACCGGGACAGGCTTCCAAGAGACCCAGTACTTC. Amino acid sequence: CASSATGTGFQETQYF.

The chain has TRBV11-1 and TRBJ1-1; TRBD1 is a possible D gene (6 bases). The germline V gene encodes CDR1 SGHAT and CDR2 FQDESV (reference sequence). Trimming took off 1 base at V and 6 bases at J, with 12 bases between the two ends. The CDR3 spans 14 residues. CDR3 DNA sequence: TGTGCCAGCAGCTTAGAGGTCAAGGGGGCTGAAGCTTTCTTT. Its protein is CASSLEVKGAEAFF. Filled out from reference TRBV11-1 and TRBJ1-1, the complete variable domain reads EAEVAQSPRYKITEKSQAVAFWCDPISGHATLYWYRQILGQGPELLVQFQDESVVDDSQLPKDRFSAERLKGVDSTLKIQPAELGDSAMYLCASSLEVKGAEAFFGQGTRLTVV.

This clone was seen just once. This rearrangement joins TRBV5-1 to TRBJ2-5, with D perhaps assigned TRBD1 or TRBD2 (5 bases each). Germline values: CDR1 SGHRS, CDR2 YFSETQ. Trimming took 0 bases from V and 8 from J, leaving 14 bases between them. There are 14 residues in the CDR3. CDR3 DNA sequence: TGCGCCAGCAGCTTGGGTAGCGATCAGGGTACCCAGTACTTC. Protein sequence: CASSLGSDQGTQYF.

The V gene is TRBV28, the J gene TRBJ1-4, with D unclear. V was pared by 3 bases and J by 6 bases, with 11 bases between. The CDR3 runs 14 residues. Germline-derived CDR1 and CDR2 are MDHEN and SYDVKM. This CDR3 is CASSFRSGDEKLFF. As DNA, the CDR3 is TGTGCCAGCAGTTTTAGGTCGGGAGATGAAAAACTGTTTTTT. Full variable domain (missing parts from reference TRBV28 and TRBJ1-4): DVKVTQSSRYLVKRTGEKVFLECVQDMDHENMFWYRQDPGLGLRLIYFSYDVKMKEKGDIPEGYSVSREKKERFSLILESASTNQTSMYLCASSFRSGDEKLFFGSGTQLSVL.